This TCR beta chain came from a study of identical twins. Study-level points and caveats: Among monozygotic twins, out-of-frame TCR alpha sharing exceeded what models predicted. There is a chance that invariant MAIT and iNKT cells partially muddied zero-insertion analyses.

This clonotype was seen more than once but under ten times. The antigen remains undetermined. All donors comprised healthy Caucasians. Through template switching, a universal primer site was introduced, and the cDNA contained unique molecular identifiers. TCRdb called the 5' RACE reads again in MiXCR, with one record for every CDR3 protein. The sample includes about 1.7 million distinct CDR3 sequences, less than 40% of them seen just once. CDR3 length: 15 amino acids. With V trimmed by 1 base and J by 1 base, 5 bases remained unmatched. CDR1 is DFQATT and CDR2 is SNEGSKA in the germline V gene (reference sequence).

The V gene is TRBV20-1, the J gene TRBJ1-1; 8 bases agree with TRBD1. Sequencing input: cord blood. This clonotype was sampled from a newborn girl in good health. This CDR3 is CSARARTGQNTEAFF. For the CDR3, the DNA is TGCAGTGCTAGAGCACGGACAGGGCAGAACACTGAAGCTTTCTTT.